Each of the 8 T cell receptor beta chains below was sequenced from the same sample in a study of T cell responses to AZD1222 COVID-19 vaccine. Repertoires were generated with immunoSEQ multiplex PCR, while TCRdb's copy carries only in-frame clones and drops some. The data contain 100,000 to 150,000 clones, around 90% of them singletons. This material consisted of peripheral blood, taken on day 0 of MenACWY control vaccination. The source of these receptors is an adult in good health.

The J gene is TRBJ1-5, the V gene TRBV3-1 (or the pseudogene TRBV3-2); tentatively, D is TRBD1 (5 bases). The V end lost 2 bases, the J end lost 4 bases, and 15 bases lay between the germline ends. The CDR3 runs 16 residues. Germline V gene lookup returns CDR1 LGHDT and CDR2 YNNKEL (reference sequence). This CDR3 is CASSQFYPGANQPQHF. The CDR3, as DNA: TGTGCCAGCAGCCAATTCTATCCCGGGGCTAATCAGCCCCAGCATTTT.

The rearrangement uses TRBV19 and TRBJ1-3, with TRBD1 identical over 7 bases. The CDR3 covers 17 residues. The germline V gene has CDR1 LNHDA and CDR2 SQIVND (reference sequence). Trimming at V came to 2 bases and at J to 0 bases, leaving 7 bases not matched to a gene. CDR3 in amino acids: CASSIPGQASSGNTIYF. In DNA form, the CDR3 reads TGTGCCAGTAGTATACCCGGACAGGCGAGCTCTGGAAACACCATATATTTT.

The V and J genes are TRBV28 and TRBJ2-1, with D uncertain. Trimming removed 5 bases at V and 8 bases at J, with 10 bases between. The CDR3 consists of 12 residues. Germline values: CDR1 MDHEN, CDR2 SYDVKM. CDR3 sequence (DNA): TGTGCCAGCAGTACGACACGGGATGAGCAGTTCTTC. It codes for CASSTTRDEQFF.

This chain links TRBV7-8 with TRBJ1-3; D remains unclear. Trimming left V 5 bases short and J 0 bases short, with 11 bases between. Germline CDR1 reads SGHVS; CDR2 reads FQNEAQ. The CDR3 has 15 amino acids. The CDR3 region has the DNA TGTGCCAGCAGCCTCGACGGCAGCTCTGGAAACACCATATATTTT. Translating it yields CASSLDGSSGNTIYF. The whole variable domain, filled in from reference TRBV7-8 and TRBJ1-3, reads GAGVSQSPRYKVAKRGQDVALRCDPISGHVSLFWYQQALGQGPEFLTYFQNEAQLDKSGLPSDRFFAERPEGSVSTLKIQRTQQEDSAVYLCASSLDGSSGNTIYFGEGSWLTVV.

The rearrangement joins TRBV18 to TRBJ2-5; D is perhaps TRBD1 (5 bases). V was pared by 0 bases and J by 5 bases, with 19 bases between. The CDR3 sequence is 17 residues long. Germline V gene lookup returns CDR1 KGHSH and CDR2 LQKENI. The CDR3 bases are TGTGCCAGCTCACCACCGGCAGGGTTGAATGGTGGGGAGACCCAGTACTTC. This gives the protein CASSPPAGLNGGETQYF.

This clone was recorded only once. This chain joins TRBV19 and TRBJ2-1, with TRBD1 matching 9 bases. The germline V gene encodes CDR1 LNHDA and CDR2 SQIVND (reference sequence). The CDR3 totals 15 residues. The trim removed 5 bases at V and 1 base at J, leaving 3 bases unmatched. CDR3 in DNA: TGTGCCAGTAGTTCCGGGACAGGGTCCTACAATGAGCAGTTCTTC. This translates into CASSSGTGSYNEQFF.

The rearrangement links TRBV3-1 (or the pseudogene TRBV3-2) to TRBJ1-5, with 7 bases fitting TRBD1. This CDR3 has 17 residues. Germline trimming cut 3 bases from V and 1 base from J; bases unmatched to any gene: 9. Germline CDR1 reads LGHDT; CDR2 reads YNNKEL (reference sequence). In DNA form, the CDR3 reads TGTGCCAGCAGCCACCAGGGGGGGGGCTCGAGCAATCAGCCCCAGCATTTT. Translated: CASSHQGGGSSNQPQHF.

This chain links TRBV28 with TRBJ2-7; no clear D. The length of the CDR3 is 12 residues. CDR1 is MDHEN and CDR2 is SYDVKM in the germline V gene. V lost 6 bases, J lost 7 bases, and 13 bases lay in between. The CDR3 loop is CASSHLPLEQYF. Written as DNA, the CDR3 is TGTGCCAGCAGCCATCTCCCTTTGGAGCAGTACTTC. The entire variable domain, with the rest obtained from reference TRBV28 and TRBJ2-7, is as follows: DVKVTQSSRYLVKRTGEKVFLECVQDMDHENMFWYRQDPGLGLRLIYFSYDVKMKEKGDIPEGYSVSREKKERFSLILESASTNQTSMYLCASSHLPLEQYFGPGTRLTVT.